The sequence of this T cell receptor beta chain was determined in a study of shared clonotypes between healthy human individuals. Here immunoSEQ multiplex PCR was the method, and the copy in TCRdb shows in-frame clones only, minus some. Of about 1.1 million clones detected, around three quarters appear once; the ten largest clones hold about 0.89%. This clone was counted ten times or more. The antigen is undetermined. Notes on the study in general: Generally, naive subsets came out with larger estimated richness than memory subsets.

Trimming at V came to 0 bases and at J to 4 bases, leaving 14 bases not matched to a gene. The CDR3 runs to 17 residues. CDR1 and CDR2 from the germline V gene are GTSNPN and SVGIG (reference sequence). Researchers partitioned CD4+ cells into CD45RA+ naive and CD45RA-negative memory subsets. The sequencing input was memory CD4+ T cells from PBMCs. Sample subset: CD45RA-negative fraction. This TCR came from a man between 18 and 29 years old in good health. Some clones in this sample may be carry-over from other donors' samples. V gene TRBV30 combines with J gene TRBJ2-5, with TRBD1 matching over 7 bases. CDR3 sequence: CAWSVRLGQETLETQYF. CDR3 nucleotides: TGTGCCTGGAGTGTACGTCTCGGACAGGAGACTTTAGAGACCCAGTACTTC.